This T cell receptor (beta chain) appears in the sequencing data of a study of blood T cell repertoires in COVID-19. Authors' analysis steps: For nucleated cells, counts were estimated from reference gene primer amplification. The data were produced by immunoSEQ multiplex PCR, yet TCRdb's version contains in-frame clones alone and is incomplete. That table supplies the V and J calls and clone size; D and trimming were determined from the DNA. This sample carries some 160,000 clones, about 89% of them seen once, and the ten largest clones take roughly 3.1%. The CDR3 length is 16 residues. Unmatched junction bases numbered 1, after V lost 0 bases and J lost 2 bases. CDR1 and CDR2 from the germline V gene are KGHSH and LQKENI.

This chain links TRBV18 with TRBJ2-6; 7 bases fit TRBD2. This receptor was identified in a man aged 60 to 69 with acute or convalescent COVID-19. Sequencing was carried out using peripheral blood. The CDR3 coding sequence is TGTGCCAGCTCACCACCGGGGGGGACTGGGGCCAACGTCCTGACTTTC. Translating it yields CASSPPGGTGANVLTF.